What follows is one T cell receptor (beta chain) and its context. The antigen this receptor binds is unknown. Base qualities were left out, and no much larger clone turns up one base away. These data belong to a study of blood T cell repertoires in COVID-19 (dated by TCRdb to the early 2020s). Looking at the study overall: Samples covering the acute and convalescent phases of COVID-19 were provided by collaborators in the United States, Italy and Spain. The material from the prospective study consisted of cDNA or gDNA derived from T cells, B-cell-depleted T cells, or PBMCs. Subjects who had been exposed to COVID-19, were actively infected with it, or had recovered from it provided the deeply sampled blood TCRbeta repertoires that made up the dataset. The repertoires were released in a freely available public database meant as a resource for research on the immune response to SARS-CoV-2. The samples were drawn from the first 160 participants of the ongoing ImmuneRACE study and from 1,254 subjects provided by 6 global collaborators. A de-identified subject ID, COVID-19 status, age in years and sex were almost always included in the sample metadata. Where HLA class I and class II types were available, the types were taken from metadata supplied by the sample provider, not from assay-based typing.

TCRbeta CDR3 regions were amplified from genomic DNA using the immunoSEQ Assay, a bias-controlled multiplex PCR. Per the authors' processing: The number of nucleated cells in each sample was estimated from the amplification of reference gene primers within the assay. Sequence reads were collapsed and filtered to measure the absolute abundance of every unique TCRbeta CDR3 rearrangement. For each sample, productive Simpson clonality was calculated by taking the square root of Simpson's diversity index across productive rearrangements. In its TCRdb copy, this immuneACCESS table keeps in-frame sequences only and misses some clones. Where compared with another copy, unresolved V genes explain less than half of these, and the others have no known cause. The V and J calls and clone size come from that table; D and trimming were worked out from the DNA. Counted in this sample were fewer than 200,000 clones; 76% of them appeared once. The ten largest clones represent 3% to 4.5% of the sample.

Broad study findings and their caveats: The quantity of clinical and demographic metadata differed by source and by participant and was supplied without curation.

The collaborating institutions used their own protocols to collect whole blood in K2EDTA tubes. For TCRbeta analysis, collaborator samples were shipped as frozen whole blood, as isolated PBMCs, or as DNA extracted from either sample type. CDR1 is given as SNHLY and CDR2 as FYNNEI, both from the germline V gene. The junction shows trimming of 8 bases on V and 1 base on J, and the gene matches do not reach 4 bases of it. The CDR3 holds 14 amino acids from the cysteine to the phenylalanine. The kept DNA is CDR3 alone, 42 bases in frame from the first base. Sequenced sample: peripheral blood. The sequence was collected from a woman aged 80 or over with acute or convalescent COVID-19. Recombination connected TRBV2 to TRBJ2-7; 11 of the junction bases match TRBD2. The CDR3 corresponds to CASLGTSGSYEQYF. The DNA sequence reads TGTGCCAGCCTAGGGACTAGCGGATCCTACGAGCAGTACTTC.